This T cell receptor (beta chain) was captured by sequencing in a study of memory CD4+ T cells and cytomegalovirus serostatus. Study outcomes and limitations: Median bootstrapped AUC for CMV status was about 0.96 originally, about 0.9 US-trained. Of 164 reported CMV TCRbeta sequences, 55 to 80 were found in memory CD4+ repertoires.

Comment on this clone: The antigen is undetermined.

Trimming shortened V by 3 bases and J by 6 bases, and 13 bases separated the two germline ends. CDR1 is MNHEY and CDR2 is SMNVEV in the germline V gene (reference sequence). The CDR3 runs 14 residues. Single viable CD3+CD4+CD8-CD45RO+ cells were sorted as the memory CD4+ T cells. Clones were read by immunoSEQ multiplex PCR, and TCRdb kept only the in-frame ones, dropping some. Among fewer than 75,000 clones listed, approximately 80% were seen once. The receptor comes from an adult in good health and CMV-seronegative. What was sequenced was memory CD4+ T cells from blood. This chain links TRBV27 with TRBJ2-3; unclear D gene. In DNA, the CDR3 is TGTGCCAGCAGTTTTCCAACAGATATGGATACGCAGTATTTT. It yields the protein CASSFPTDMDTQYF.